The T cell receptor (beta chain) described here comes from a study of T cells in Graves' hyperthyroidism and ophthalmopathy. Overall study results and limits: Blood also carried most thyroid clonotypes expanded above 0.001.

Trimming cost V 5 bases and J 3 bases, with 14 bases left between them. Germline V gives CDR1 DFQATT, CDR2 SNEGSKA (reference sequence). There are 13 residues in the CDR3. This clonotype has ten or more counts. Its antigen is as yet unknown. Amplified TCR beta CDR3 regions came from RNA transcripts. The study used the HTBI primer set for a first-round RT-PCR of the TCR CDR3. TCRdb reprocessed the multiplex PCR reads via MiXCR and lists one record per CDR3 protein. The sample yields about 590,000 distinct CDR3 sequences, 15% to 18% seen once. This clonotype was obtained from a woman in her twenties or thirties with Graves' hyperthyroidism. Material for sequencing was blood. The V and J genes are TRBV20-1 and TRBJ2-7; D gene ambiguous. CDR3 amino acids: CSACYRSVYEQYF. The DNA for the CDR3 is TGCAGTGCTTGCTATCGTTCTGTCTACGAGCAGTACTTC.